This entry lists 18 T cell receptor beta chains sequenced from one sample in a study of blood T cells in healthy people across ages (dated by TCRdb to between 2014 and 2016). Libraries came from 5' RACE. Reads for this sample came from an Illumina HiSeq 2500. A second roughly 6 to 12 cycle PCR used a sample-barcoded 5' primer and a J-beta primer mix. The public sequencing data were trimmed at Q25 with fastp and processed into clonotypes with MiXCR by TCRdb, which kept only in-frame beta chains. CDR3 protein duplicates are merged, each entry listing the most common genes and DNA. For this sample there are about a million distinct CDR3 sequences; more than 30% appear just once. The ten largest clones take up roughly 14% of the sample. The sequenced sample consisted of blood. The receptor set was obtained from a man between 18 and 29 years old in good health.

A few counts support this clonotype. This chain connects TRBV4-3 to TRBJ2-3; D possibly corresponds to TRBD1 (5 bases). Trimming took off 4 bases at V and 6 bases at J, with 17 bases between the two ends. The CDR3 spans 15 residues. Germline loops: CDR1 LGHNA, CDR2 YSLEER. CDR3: CASSLGSQGFDTQYF. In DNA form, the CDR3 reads TGCGCCAGCAGCCTCGGGTCCCAGGGTTTCGATACGCAGTATTTT.

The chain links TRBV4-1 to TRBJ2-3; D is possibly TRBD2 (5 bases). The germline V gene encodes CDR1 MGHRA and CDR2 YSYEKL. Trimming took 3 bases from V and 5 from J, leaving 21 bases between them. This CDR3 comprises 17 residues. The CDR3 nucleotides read TGCGCCAGCAGCCAGTACGGGGAACCTGAGTCTGGAGATACGCAGTATTTT. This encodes CASSQYGEPESGDTQYF.

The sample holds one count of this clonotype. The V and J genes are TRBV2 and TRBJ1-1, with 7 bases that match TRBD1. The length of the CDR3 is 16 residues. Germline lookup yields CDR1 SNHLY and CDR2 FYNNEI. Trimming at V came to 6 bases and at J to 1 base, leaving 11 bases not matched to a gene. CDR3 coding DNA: TGTGCCAGCAGGAGGGGCAGGGGGTCCACGAACACTGAAGCTTTCTTT. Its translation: CASRRGRGSTNTEAFF.

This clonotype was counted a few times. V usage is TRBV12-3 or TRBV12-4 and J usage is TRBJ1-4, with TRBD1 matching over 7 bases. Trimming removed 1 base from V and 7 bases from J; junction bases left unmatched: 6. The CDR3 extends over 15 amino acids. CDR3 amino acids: CASSLVSGGSEKLFF. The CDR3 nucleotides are TGTGCCAGCAGTTTAGTTTCAGGGGGAAGTGAAAAACTGTTTTTT.

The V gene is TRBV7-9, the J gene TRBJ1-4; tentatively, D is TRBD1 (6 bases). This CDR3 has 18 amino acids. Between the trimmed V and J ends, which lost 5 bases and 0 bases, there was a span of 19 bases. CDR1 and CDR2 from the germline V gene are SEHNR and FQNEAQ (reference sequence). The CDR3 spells CASSLNGTRLATNEKLFF. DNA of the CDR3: TGTGCCAGCAGCCTCAACGGGACAAGACTCGCAACTAATGAAAAACTGTTTTTT.

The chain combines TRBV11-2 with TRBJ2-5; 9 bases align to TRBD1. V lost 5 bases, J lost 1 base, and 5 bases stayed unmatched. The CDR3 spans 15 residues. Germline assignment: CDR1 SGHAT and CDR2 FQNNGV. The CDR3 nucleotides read TGTGCCAGCAGCACTATGGACAGGGGCCAAGAGACCCAGTACTTC. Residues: CASSTMDRGQETQYF.

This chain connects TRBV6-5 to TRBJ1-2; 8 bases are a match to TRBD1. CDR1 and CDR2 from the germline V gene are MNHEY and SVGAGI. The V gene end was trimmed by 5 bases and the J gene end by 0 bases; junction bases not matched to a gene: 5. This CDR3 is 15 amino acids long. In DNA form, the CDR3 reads TGTGCCAGCAGTCGACAGGGGAGGTCTAACTATGGCTACACCTTC. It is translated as CASSRQGRSNYGYTF.

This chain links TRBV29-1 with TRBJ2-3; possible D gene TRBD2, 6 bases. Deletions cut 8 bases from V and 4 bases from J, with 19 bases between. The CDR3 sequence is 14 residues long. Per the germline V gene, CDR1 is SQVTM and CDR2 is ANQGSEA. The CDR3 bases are TGCAGCACCGGTCGGAGGGGCGGTCCAGATACGCAGTATTTT. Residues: CSTGRRGGPDTQYF.

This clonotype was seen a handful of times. The CDR3 region has the DNA TGTGCCAGCAGCTTAGCGATAGCGGGGGGCCGTTCAAATGAGCAGTTCTTC. This codes for CASSLAIAGGRSNEQFF. The J gene is TRBJ2-1, the V gene TRBV7-2; 10 positions agree with TRBD2. Trimming took 0 bases from V and 7 from J; bases not matched to a gene: 9. The germline CDR1 and CDR2 sequences are SGHTA and FQGNSA. The CDR3 is 17 residues long.

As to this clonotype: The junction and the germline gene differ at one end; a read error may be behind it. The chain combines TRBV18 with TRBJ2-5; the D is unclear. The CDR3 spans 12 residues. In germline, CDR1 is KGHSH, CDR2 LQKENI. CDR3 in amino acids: CVSSPPGETQYF. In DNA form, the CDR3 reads TGTGTCAGCTCACCACCGGGAGAGACCCAGTACTTC.

The CDR3, as DNA: TGCAGTGCTAGTCGGGGACAGGGAAACTATGGCTACACCTTC. As protein: CSASRGQGNYGYTF. The rearrangement joins TRBV20-1 to TRBJ1-2; 9 nucleotides match TRBD1. This CDR3 has 14 residues. V lost 3 bases to trimming and J lost 2 bases; unmatched junction nucleotides: 4. Germline assignment: CDR1 DFQATT and CDR2 SNEGSKA (reference sequence).

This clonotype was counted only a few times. As DNA, the CDR3 is TGTGCCAGCAGTTCGTCCACCACCTACGAGCAGTACTTC. Amino acid sequence: CASSSSTTYEQYF. The chain recombines TRBV12-3 or TRBV12-4 with TRBJ2-7; D is unclear. Trimming removed 4 bases from V and 2 bases from J, with 9 bases in between. This CDR3 is built from 13 residues.

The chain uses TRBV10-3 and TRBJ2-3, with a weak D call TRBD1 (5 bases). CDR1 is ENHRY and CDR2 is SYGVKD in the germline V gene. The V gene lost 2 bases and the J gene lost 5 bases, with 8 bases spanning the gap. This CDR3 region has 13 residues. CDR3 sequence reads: CAISEGRGDTQYF. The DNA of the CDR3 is TGTGCCATCAGTGAGGGAAGGGGAGATACGCAGTATTTT.

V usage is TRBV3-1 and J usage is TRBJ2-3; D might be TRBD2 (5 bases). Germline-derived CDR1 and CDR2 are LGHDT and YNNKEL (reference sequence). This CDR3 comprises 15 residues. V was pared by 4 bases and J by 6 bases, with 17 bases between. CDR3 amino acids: CASSPPDGRGDTQYF. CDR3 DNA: TGTGCCAGCAGCCCCCCCGACGGAAGAGGGGATACGCAGTATTTT.

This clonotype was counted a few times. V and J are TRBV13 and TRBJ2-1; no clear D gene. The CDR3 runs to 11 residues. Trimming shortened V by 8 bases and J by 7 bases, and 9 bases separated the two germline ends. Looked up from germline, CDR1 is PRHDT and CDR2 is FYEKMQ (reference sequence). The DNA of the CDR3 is TGTGCCAGCCGAAGAAGGAATGAGCAGTTCTTC. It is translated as CASRRRNEQFF.

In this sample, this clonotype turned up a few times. CDR3 protein: CASSRRSFGADTQYF. CDR3 nucleotides: TGTGCCAGCAGCCGCCGGTCGTTCGGCGCAGATACGCAGTATTTT. The genes are TRBV21-1 and TRBJ2-3. TRBV21-1 is flagged as a pseudogene. The CDR3 is 15 amino acids.

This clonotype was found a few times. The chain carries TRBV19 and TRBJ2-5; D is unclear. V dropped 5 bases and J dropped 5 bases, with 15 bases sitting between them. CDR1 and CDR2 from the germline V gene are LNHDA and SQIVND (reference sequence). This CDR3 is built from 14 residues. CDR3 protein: CASSPSGMGETQYF. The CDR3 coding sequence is TGTGCCAGTAGTCCTAGTGGGATGGGTGAGACCCAGTACTTC.

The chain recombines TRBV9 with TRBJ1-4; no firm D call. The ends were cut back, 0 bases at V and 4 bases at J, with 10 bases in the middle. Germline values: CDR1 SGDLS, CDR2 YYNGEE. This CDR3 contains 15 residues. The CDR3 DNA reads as TGTGCCAGCAGCGTAGATCCGGTGATTAATGAAAAACTGTTTTTT. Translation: CASSVDPVINEKLFF.